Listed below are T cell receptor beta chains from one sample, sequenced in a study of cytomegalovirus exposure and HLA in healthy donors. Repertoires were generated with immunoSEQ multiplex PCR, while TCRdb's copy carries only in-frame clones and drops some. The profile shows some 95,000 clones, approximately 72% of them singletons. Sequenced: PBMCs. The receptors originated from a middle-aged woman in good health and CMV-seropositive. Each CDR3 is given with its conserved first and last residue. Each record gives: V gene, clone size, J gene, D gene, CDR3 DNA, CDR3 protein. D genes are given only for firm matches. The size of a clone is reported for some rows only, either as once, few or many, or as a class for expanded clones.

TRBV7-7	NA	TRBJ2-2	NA	TGTGCTAGCAGCAAACTCTCCGGGGAGCTGTTTTTT	CASSKLSGELFF
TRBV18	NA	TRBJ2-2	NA	TGTGCCAGCTCACCCTTCTCGCAGGGATTGACCGGGGAGCTGTTTTTT	CASSPFSQGLTGELFF
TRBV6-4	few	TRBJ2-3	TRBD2	TGTGCCAGCAGTGACGAAGCGGGAGGCACCACAGATACGCAGTATTTT	CASSDEAGGTTDTQYF
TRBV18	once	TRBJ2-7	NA	TGTGCCAGCTCAGCATATGGGGGGTCCTCCTACGAGCAGTACTTC	CASSAYGGSSYEQYF
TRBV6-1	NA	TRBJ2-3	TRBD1	TGTGCCAGCAGTGTCCGACAGGGGAGCACAGATACGCAGTATTTT	CASSVRQGSTDTQYF
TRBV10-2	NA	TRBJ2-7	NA	TGCGCCAGCAGTGCGTTGCCAAGAGAAAACGAGCAGTACTTC	CASSALPRENEQYF
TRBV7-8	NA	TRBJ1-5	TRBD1	TGTGCCAGCAGCAGACGGGACAGGGGGTATCAGCCCCAGCATTTT	CASSRRDRGYQPQHF
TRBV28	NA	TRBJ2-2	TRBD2	TGTGCCAGCAGAGATCCTTCGAGCGGGACGAACACCGGGGAGCTGTTTTTT	CASRDPSSGTNTGELFF
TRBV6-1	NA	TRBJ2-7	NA	TGTGCCAGCAAGGCCGACCGTGGGGGGATCGACGAGCAGTACTTC	CASKADRGGIDEQYF
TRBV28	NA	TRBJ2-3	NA	TGTGCCAGCAGTAGACAGCCTGAGCAGGATACGCAGTATTTT	CASSRQPEQDTQYF
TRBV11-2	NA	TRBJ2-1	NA	TGTGCCAGCAGCTTAGTTCCAGCGGGCGTGTTCTTC	CASSLVPAGVFF
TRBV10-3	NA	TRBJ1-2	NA	TGTGCCATCAGTGAGTCGGGAGCAGAGTATGGCTACACCTTC	CAISESGAEYGYTF
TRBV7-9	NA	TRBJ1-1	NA	TGTTCCAGCAGTCCGGGTCCGGGGGAAGCTTTCTTT	CSSSPGPGEAFF
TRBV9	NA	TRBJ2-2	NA	TGTGCCAGCAGGAAAAACAGGGACACCGGGGAGCTGTTTTTT	CASRKNRDTGELFF
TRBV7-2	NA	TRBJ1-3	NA	TGTGCCAGCAGCTTAGAAGGGGTCTCTGGAAACACCATATATTTT	CASSLEGVSGNTIYF
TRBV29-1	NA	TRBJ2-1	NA	TGCAGCGTTGGGGAGACCGGATACAATGAGCAGTTCTTC	CSVGETGYNEQFF
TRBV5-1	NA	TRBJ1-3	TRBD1	TGCGCCAGCAACCCAGGGGGGATTGGAAACACCATATATTTT	CASNPGGIGNTIYF
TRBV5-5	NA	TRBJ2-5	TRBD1	TGTGCCAGCAGCCAACAGGGGTTGCGAGAGACCCAGTACTTC	CASSQQGLRETQYF
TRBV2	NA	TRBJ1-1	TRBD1	TGTGCCAGCAGTGTGTGGGACAGGGATATTGTCACTGAAGCTTTCTTT	CASSVWDRDIVTEAFF
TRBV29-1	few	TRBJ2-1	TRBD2	TGCAGCGTTGACTCTCAGAGGACTAGCGGGACCAATGAGCAGTTCTTC	CSVDSQRTSGTNEQFF
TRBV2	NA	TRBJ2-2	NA	TGTGCCAGCGGAGCCTGGGCCGGGGAGCTGTTTTTT	CASGAWAGELFF
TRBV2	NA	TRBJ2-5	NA	TGTGCCAGCAGTGATCTAGAAGAGACCCAGTACTTC	CASSDLEETQYF
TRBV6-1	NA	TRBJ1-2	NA	TGTGCCAGCACCCCGGCCCAGGGAGGGGAAGAGGGCTACACCTTC	CASTPAQGGEEGYTF
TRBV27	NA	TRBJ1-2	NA	TGTGCCAGCCGAAACTACGGTGGCTACACCTTC	CASRNYGGYTF
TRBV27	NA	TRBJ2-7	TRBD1	TGTGCCAGCAGCCTCGCCGAAGGACAGGCCTACGAGCAGTACTTC	CASSLAEGQAYEQYF
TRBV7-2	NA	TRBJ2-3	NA	TGTGCCAGCAGCGACCAGGTTCTGGGTACGCAGTATTTT	CASSDQVLGTQYF
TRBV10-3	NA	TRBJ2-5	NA	TGTGCCATCAGTGTTAGCCAAGAGACCCAGTACTTC	CAISVSQETQYF
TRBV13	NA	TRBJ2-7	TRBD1	TGTGCCAGCAGCTCCCGGGACAGCTCCTACGAGCAGTACTTC	CASSSRDSSYEQYF
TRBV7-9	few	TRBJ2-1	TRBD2	TGTGCCAGCAGCGACACCGGGAGGGGCAATGAGCAGTTCTTC	CASSDTGRGNEQFF
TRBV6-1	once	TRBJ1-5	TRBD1	TGTGCCAGCAGCGACAGGGTTGGGAGCAATCAGCCCCAGCATTTT	CASSDRVGSNQPQHF
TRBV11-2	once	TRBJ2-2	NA	TGTGCCAGCAGCTATCAGGGGAGTACCGGGGAGCTGTTTTTT	CASSYQGSTGELFF
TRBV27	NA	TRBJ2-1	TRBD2	TGTGCCAGCACCCTGGGACTAGCGGGATACAATGAGCAGTTCTTC	CASTLGLAGYNEQFF
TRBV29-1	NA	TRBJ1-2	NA	TGCGGCGTTGAATGGGGAGCATACTATGGCTACACCTTC	CGVEWGAYYGYTF
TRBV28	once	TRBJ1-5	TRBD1	TGTGCCAGCAGTCGGGGACAGGGGGCAACTCAGCCCCAGCATTTT	CASSRGQGATQPQHF
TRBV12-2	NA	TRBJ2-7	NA	TGTGCAAGTCGCTTAGTTACAGGGGCCTACGAGCAGTACTTC	CASRLVTGAYEQYF
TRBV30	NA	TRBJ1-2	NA	TGTGCCTGGAGTGTGGGCAGGAGGGGCTACACCTTC	CAWSVGRRGYTF
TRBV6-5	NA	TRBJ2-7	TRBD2	TGTGCCAGCAGTTACTCGGCGGGAGGAGATTACGAGCAGTACTTC	CASSYSAGGDYEQYF
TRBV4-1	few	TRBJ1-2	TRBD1	TGCGCCAGCAGCCAAGGGGACAGGGGGCTCTATGGCTACACCTTC	CASSQGDRGLYGYTF
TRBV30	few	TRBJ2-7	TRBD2	TGTGCCTGGAGTGTACTAGCGAACGAGCAGTACTTC	CAWSVLANEQYF
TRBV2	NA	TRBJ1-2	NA	TGTGCCAGCAGTGAAGGGGGGGGGCGACGAGGCTACACCTTC	CASSEGGGRRGYTF
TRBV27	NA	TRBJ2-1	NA	TGTGCCAGCATCTCTTTTAGTAGCGGAAATGAGCAGTTCTTC	CASISFSSGNEQFF
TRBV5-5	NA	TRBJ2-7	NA	TGTGCCAGCAGCTTGGCCTTAGTCTCCGATAGCTCCTACGAGCAGTACTTC	CASSLALVSDSSYEQYF
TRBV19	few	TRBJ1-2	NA	TGTGCCAGTAGTATTGGAGCAGGGGCTGATGGCTACACCTTC	CASSIGAGADGYTF
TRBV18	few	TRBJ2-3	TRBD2	TGTGCCAGCTCACCTGGGACTAGCGGGATTGGCACAGATACGCAGTATTTT	CASSPGTSGIGTDTQYF
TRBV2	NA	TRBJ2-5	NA	TGTGCCAGCAGGGCGACTCGAGAGACCCAGTACTTC	CASRATRETQYF
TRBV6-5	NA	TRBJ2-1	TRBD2	TGTGCCAGCAGTCGGACTAGAGAATACAATGAGCAGTTCTTC	CASSRTREYNEQFF